Sequencing of this T cell receptor beta chain was carried out in a study of T-cell memory formation after mild COVID-19. Regarding the study as a whole: For second-wave clones that peaked at day 37, SARS-CoV-2 specificity went unverified. The main location of contracting CD4+ clones was CM and EM, and that of contracting CD8+ clones was EMRA. Pre-infection memory carried some responding clones, suggesting that cross-reactive memory joined.

The CDR3 runs to 14 residues. The germline V and J ends were trimmed by 5 bases and 4 bases, with 14 bases remaining between them. In germline, CDR1 is SGHTA, CDR2 FQGTGA. 5'RACE primed at constant segments yielded TCR alpha and TCR beta cDNA libraries bearing sample barcodes and UMIs. MiXCR, run by TCRdb on the 5' RACE reads, gives a single entry per CDR3 protein. The sample has hundreds of thousands of distinct CDR3 sequences; 20% to 30% are singletons. In regard to this clonotype: Its matching antigen is unknown.

The sample was PBMCs or a T cell subset sorted from them (not recorded which). The chain employs TRBV7-3 and TRBJ1-1; weak D call: TRBD1 (6 bases). This receptor was obtained from an adult woman who had mild COVID-19 (a few samples of this study predate the infection). Cell type and time point are not known. For the CDR3, the DNA is TGTGCCAGCAGCGCACAGGGTTGGGGCACTGAAGCTTTCTTT. It is translated as CASSAQGWGTEAFF.